This T cell receptor beta chain was sequenced for a study of radiotherapy plus CTLA-4 blockade in lung cancer. The wider study: Objective responses were observed in about 17% of patients, and disease control was achieved by over 30%. Study observations and caveats: After radiotherapy and ipilimumab, tumor-derived clones expanded in peripheral blood. The best prediction of response reportedly came from early blood T cell clone dynamics, with interferon-beta.

Focal radiation was given together with CTLA-4 blockade (ipilimumab) to patients with chemo-refractory metastatic non-small-cell lung cancer. Clones were read by immunoSEQ multiplex PCR, and TCRdb kept only the in-frame ones, dropping some. The sample yields some 2,600 clones, around 78% seen once. Of note for this clone: The antigen is undetermined.

In germline, CDR1 is SGHRS, CDR2 YFSETQ. CDR3 length: 16 amino acids. The ends were cut back, 4 bases at V and 2 bases at J, with 19 bases in the middle. The TCR comes from a human donor with non-small cell lung cancer that progressed on radiotherapy plus ipilimumab. The source was tumor tissue, collected from a patient treated with radiotherapy plus ipilimumab. V and J are TRBV5-1 and TRBJ2-7; D may match TRBD1 or TRBD2 (5 bases each). For the CDR3, the DNA is TGCGCCAGCAGCCCAGGGACCCGACTCCGGGCCTACGAGCAGTACTTC. Its protein is CASSPGTRLRAYEQYF.